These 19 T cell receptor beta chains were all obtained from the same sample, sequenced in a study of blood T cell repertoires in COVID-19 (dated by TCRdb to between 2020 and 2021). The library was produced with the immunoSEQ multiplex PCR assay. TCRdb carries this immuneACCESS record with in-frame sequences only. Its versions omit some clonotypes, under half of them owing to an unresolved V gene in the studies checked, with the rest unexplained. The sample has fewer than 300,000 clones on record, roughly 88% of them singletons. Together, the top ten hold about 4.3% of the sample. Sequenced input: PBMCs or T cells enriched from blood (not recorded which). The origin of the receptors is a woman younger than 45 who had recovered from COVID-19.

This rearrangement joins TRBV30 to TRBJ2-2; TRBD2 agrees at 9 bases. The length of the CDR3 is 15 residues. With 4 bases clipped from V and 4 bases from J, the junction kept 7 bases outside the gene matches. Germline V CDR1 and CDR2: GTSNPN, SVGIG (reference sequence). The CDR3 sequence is CAWTRGLATTGELFF. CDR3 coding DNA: TGTGCCTGGACCAGAGGACTAGCGACCACCGGGGAGCTGTTTTTT.

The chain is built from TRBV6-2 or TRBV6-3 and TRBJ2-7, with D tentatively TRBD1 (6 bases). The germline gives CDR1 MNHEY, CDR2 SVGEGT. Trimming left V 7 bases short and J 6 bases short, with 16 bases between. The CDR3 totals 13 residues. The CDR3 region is CASTPDRFIEQYF. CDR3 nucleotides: TGTGCCAGCACCCCGGACAGATTTATCGAGCAGTACTTC.

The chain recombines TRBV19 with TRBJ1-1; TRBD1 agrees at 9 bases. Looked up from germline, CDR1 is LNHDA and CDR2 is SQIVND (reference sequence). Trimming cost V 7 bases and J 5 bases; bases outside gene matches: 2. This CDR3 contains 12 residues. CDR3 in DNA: TGTGCCAGTAACAGGGGGCCGACTGAAGCTTTCTTT. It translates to CASNRGPTEAFF.

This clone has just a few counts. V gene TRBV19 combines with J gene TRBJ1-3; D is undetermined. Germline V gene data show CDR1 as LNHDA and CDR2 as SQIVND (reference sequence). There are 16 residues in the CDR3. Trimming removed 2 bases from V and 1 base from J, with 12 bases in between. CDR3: CASSIILGSSGNTIYF. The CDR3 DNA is TGTGCCAGTAGTATAATCCTCGGGTCATCTGGAAACACCATATATTTT.

The CDR3 DNA sequence: TGTGCCAGCACGAAAACAAGTTCTCCCACCGGGGAGCTGTTTTTT. Amino acid sequence: CASTKTSSPTGELFF. J is TRBJ2-2 and V is TRBV9, with no clear D. V was trimmed by 6 bases and J by 4 bases, leaving 16 bases between them. This CDR3 is built from 15 residues. CDR1 SGDLS and CDR2 YYNGEE come from the germline V gene.

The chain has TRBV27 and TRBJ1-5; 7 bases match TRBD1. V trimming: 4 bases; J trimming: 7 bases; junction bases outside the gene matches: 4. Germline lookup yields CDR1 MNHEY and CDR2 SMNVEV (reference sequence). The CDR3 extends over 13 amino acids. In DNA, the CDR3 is TGTGCCAGCAGTTCCGACAGGGTCCAGCCCCAGCATTTT. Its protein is CASSSDRVQPQHF.

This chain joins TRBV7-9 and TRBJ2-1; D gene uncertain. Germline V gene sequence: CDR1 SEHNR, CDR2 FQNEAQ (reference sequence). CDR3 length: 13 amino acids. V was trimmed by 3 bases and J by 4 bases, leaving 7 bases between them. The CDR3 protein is CASSFDKYNEQFF. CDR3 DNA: TGTGCCAGCAGCTTCGACAAGTACAATGAGCAGTTCTTC.

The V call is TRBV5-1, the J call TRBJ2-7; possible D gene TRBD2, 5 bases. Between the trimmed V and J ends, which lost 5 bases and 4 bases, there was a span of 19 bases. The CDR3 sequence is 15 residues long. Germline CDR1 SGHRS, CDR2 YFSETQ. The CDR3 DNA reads TGCGCCAGCAGTCGTGATCTTTCGAGGGTGTACGAGCAGTACTTC. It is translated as CASSRDLSRVYEQYF.

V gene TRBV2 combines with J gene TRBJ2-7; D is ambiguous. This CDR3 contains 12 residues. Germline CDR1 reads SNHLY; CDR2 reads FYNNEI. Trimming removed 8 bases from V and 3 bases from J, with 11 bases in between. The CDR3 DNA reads TGTGCCAGCGGGCCAAATTACTACGAGCAGTACTTC. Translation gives CASGPNYYEQYF.

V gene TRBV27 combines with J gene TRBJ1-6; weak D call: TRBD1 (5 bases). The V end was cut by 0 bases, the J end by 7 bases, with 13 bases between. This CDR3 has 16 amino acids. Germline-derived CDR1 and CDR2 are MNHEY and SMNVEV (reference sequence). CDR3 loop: CASSLSAYGGNSPLHF. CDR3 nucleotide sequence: TGTGCCAGCAGTTTATCGGCATACGGGGGAAATTCACCCCTCCACTTT.

CDR3 coding DNA: TGTGCCAGCAGCATAACAGGGGGAGCACCGACAGATACGCAGTATTTT. This encodes CASSITGGAPTDTQYF. The rearrangement uses TRBV9 and TRBJ2-3; 8 bases map to TRBD1. The junction had 10 bases not matched to a gene; V was cut back by 4 bases and J by 3 bases. Germline V gives CDR1 SGDLS, CDR2 YYNGEE. The CDR3 is 16 residues long.

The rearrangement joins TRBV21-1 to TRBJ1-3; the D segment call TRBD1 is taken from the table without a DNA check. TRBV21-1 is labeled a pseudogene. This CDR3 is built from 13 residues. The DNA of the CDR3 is TGTGCCACCAACAGGGTTTCTGGAAACACCATATATTTT. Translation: CATNRVSGNTIYF.

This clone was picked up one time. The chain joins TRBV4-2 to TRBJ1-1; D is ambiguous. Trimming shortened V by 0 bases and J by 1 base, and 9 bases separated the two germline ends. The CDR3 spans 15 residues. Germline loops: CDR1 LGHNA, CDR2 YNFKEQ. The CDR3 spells CASSQDWGGNTEAFF. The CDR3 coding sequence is TGTGCCAGCAGCCAAGATTGGGGAGGGAACACTGAAGCTTTCTTT.

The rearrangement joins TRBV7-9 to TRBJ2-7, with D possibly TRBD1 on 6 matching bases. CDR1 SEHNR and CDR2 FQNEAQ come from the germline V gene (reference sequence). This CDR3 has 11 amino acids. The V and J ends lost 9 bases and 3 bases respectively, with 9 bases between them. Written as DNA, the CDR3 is TGTGCCAGTCAGGGGTTCTACGAGCAGTACTTC. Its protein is CASQGFYEQYF.

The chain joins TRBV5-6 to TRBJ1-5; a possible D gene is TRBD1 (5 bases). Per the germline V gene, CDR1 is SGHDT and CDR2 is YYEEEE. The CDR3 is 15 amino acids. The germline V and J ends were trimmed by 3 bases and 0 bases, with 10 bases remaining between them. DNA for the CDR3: TGTGCCAGCAGCTGGTCGACAGCTAGCAATCAGCCCCAGCATTTT. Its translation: CASSWSTASNQPQHF. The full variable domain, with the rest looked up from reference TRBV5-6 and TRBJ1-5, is DAGVTQSPTHLIKTRGQQVTLRCSPKSGHDTVSWYQQALGQGPQFIFQYYEEEERQRGNFPDRFSGHQFPNYSSELNVNALLLGDSALYLCASSWSTASNQPQHFGDGTRLSIL.

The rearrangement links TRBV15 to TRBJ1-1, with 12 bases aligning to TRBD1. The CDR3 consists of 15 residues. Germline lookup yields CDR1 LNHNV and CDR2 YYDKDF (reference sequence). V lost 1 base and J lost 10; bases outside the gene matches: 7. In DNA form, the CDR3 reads TGTGCCACCAGCAGAGGGGACAGGGGGCTTCACCCAGCTTTCTTT. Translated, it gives CATSRGDRGLHPAFF.

The CDR3 protein is CASSSHSGTGSNEQFF. Written as DNA, the CDR3 is TGTGCCAGCAGTTCTCATTCCGGGACAGGGAGCAATGAGCAGTTCTTC. V gene TRBV27 combines with J gene TRBJ2-1, with TRBD1 matching 9 bases. CDR1 and CDR2 (germline): MNHEY, SMNVEV (reference sequence). The CDR3 is 16 amino acids. V lost 4 bases and J lost 6; bases outside the gene matches: 10.

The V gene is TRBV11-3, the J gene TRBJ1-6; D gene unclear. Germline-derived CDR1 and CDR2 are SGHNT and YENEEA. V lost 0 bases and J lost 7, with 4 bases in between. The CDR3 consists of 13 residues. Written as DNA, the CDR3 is TGTGCCAGCAGCTTAGACCTCAATTCACCCCTCCACTTT. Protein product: CASSLDLNSPLHF.

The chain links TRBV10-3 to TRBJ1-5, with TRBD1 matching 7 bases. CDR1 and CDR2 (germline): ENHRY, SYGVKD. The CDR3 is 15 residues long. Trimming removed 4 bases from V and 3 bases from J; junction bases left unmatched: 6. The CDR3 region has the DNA TGTGCCATCAGTGGCGAACAGGGGACCAATCAGCCCCAGCATTTT. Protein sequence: CAISGEQGTNQPQHF.